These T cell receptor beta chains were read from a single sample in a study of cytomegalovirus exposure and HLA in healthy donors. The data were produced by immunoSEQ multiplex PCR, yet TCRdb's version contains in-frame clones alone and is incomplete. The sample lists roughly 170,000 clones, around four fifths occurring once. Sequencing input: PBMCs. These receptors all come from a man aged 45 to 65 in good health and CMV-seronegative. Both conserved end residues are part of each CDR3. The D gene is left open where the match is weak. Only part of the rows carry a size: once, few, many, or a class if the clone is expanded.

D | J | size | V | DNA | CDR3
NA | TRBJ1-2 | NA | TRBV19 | TGTGCCAGTAGTCTTACAGGGAGTTCGGGCTACACCTTC | CASSLTGSSGYTF
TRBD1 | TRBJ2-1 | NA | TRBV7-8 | TGTGCCAGCAGCCGACAGGGAGTCCTAAACAATGAGCAGTTCTTC | CASSRQGVLNNEQFF
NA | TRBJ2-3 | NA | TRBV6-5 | TGTGCCAGCAGTACCCCTAGCGCCCTTGGGGATACGCAGTATTTT | CASSTPSALGDTQYF
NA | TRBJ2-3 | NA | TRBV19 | TGTGCCAGTAACGATCAGGGGCTAAGGACAGATACGCAGTATTTT | CASNDQGLRTDTQYF
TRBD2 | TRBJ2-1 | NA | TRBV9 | TGTGCCAGCAGCCCCGGGACTAGCGGGACCTACAATGAGCAGTTCTTC | CASSPGTSGTYNEQFF
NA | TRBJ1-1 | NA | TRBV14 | TGTGCCAGCAGCCAAGGGGTGGGGGCGCGTTCGTACACTGAAGCTTTCTTT | CASSQGVGARSYTEAFF
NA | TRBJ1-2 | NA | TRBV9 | TGTGCCAGCAGCGTGGGGGGTGAGGTCTATGGCTACACCTTC | CASSVGGEVYGYTF
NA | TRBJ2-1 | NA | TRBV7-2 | TGTGCCAGCAGCTTAACAGGGAACTCCTACAATGAGCAGTTCTTC | CASSLTGNSYNEQFF
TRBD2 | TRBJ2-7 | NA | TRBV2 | TGTGCCAGCAGAACTAGCGCTCACGAGCAGTACTTC | CASRTSAHEQYF
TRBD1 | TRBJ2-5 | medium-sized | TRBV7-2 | TGTGCCAGCAGCTTAGCAGGGGGCGCCCCGTGGGGTGAGACCCAGTACTTC | CASSLAGGAPWGETQYF
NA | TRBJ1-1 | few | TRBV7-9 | TGTGCCAGCAGCTTAAGGAGGATCGGGTTGAACACTGAAGCTTTCTTT | CASSLRRIGLNTEAFF
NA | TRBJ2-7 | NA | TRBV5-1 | TGCGCCAGCAGCTCCTGGGGTAGCGGCCTTTCTTCCTACGAGCAGTACTTC | CASSSWGSGLSSYEQYF
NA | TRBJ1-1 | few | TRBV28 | TGTGCCAGCAGTGGACTTATGACTGAAGCTTTCTTT | CASSGLMTEAFF
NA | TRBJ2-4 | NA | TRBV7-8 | TGTGCCAGCAGCCTGGCGAGGATAGCCAAAAACATTCAGTACTTC | CASSLARIAKNIQYF
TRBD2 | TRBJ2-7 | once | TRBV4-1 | TGCGCCAGCAGCCAAGATGGGCGGGGGAGAGCCTACGAGCAGTACTTC | CASSQDGRGRAYEQYF
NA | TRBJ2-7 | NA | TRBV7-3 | TGTGCCAGCGCTTCGCGCGGCTTGGGGCCCTACGAGCAGTACTTC | CASASRGLGPYEQYF